This entry lists 24 T cell receptor beta chains sequenced from one sample in a study of T cells after yellow fever vaccination. MiXCR, run by TCRdb on the 5' RACE reads, gives a single entry per CDR3 protein. The sample lists hundreds of thousands of distinct CDR3 sequences, roughly 12% occurring once. This material consisted of PBMCs, taken on the day of the yellow fever booster vaccination. Receptor source: a man aged 25 to 40 who received the YFV17D yellow fever vaccine.

This clonotype turned up a few times. The chain carries TRBV29-1 and TRBJ1-1; D ambiguous. This CDR3 spans 11 amino acids. V was shortened by 4 bases and J by 6 bases, with 9 bases between the two germline ends. Germline V gene lookup returns CDR1 SQVTM and CDR2 ANQGSEA. In DNA, the CDR3 is TGCAGCGTTGTAGGCTTGGCTGAAGCTTTCTTT. Amino acids: CSVVGLAEAFF.

The rearrangement links TRBV15 to TRBJ2-3; 8 positions agree with TRBD2. J was trimmed by 3 bases and V by 1 base; bases with no gene match: 9. CDR3 length: 17 amino acids. CDR1 LNHNV and CDR2 YYDKDF come from the germline V gene (reference sequence). This CDR3 reads CATSRGRSGSRTDTQYF. In DNA form, the CDR3 reads TGTGCCACCAGCAGAGGACGAAGCGGGAGCAGAACAGATACGCAGTATTTT.

This clonotype was observed a handful of times. The chain uses TRBV28 and TRBJ1-6; TRBD1 aligns across 9 bases. V lost 5 bases, J lost 9 bases, and 8 bases stayed unmatched. The CDR3 has 15 amino acids. Germline V gives CDR1 MDHEN, CDR2 SYDVKM. The CDR3 nucleotides are TGTGCCAGCAGTCCTTGGACAGGGGAGGCTTCACCCCTCCACTTT. Its translation: CASSPWTGEASPLHF.

This clonotype was found many times. The J gene is TRBJ2-1, the V gene TRBV19, with D unresolved. The CDR3 extends over 15 amino acids. Germline V gene lookup returns CDR1 LNHDA and CDR2 SQIVND (reference sequence). Trimming took 5 bases from V and 0 from J, leaving 11 bases between them. CDR3 region: CASSESFHSYNEQFF. CDR3 nucleotide sequence: TGTGCCAGTAGTGAATCCTTCCACTCCTACAATGAGCAGTTCTTC.

This sequence joins TRBV29-1 and TRBJ1-4, with 7 bases aligning to TRBD1. Trimming took 6 bases from V and 7 from J; bases not matched to a gene: 8. This CDR3 spans 13 amino acids. Germline V lookup: CDR1 SQVTM, CDR2 ANQGSEA. The CDR3 DNA reads TGCAGCGTCAGGGGGAGTGGTGGTGAAAAACTGTTTTTT. Residues: CSVRGSGGEKLFF.

Only a few counts were recorded for this clonotype. The genes are TRBV29-1 and TRBJ2-1; 9 positions agree with TRBD1. V trimming: 6 bases; J trimming: 2 bases; junction bases outside the gene matches: 11. CDR1 and CDR2 (germline): SQVTM, ANQGSEA. This CDR3 has 16 amino acids. DNA for the CDR3: TGCAGCGTCCCTACAAACAGGGGGCCTCCCTACAATGAGCAGTTCTTC. It encodes CSVPTNRGPPYNEQFF.

The chain couples TRBV11-2 to TRBJ1-1, with D possibly TRBD1 on 5 matching bases. Per the germline V gene, CDR1 is SGHAT and CDR2 is FQNNGV. Trimming shortened V by 4 bases and J by 5 bases, and 14 bases separated the two germline ends. The CDR3 covers 14 residues. In nucleotides, the CDR3 is TGTGCCAGCAGCTCATTCTCTCCAGGGACTGAAGCTTTCTTT. It codes for CASSSFSPGTEAFF.

In its sample, this clonotype was seen a few times. The chain uses TRBV29-1 and TRBJ2-5; a possible D gene is TRBD2 (6 bases). Between the trimmed V and J ends, which lost 1 base and 8 bases, there was a span of 11 bases. CDR1 and CDR2 (germline): SQVTM, ANQGSEA. There are 12 residues in the CDR3. This CDR3 reads CSVEAGRGTQYF. The CDR3 DNA sequence: TGCAGCGTTGAAGCGGGGCGGGGAACCCAGTACTTC.

This clonotype was observed a few times. The CDR3 DNA reads TGCAGTGCTTCATCGCCTAGCGGGACCAATGAGCAGTTCTTC. Encoded protein: CSASSPSGTNEQFF. V is TRBV20-1 and J is TRBJ2-1; 9 nucleotides align to TRBD2. Per germline, CDR1 DFQATT and CDR2 SNEGSKA (reference sequence). The junction had 8 bases not matched to a gene; V was cut back by 5 bases and J by 6 bases. CDR3 length equals 14 residues.

This clonotype was counted only a few times. The V gene is TRBV30, the J gene TRBJ2-1; 7 nucleotides align to TRBD1. Trimming took 4 bases from V and 5 from J; bases not matched to a gene: 5. CDR1 and CDR2 from the germline V gene are GTSNPN and SVGIG (reference sequence). CDR3 size: 13 residues. This CDR3 is CAWNRGWNNEQFF. Written as DNA, the CDR3 is TGTGCCTGGAACAGGGGCTGGAACAATGAGCAGTTCTTC.

This clonotype was detected a few times. The rearrangement uses TRBV14 and TRBJ2-3; D ambiguous. Trimming stripped 4 bases from V and 1 base from J, with 12 bases between. Germline CDR1 and CDR2: SGHDN and FVKESK. This CDR3 comprises 15 residues. The CDR3 nucleotides read TGTGCCAGCAGCCGGCAGTCTATCGGCACAGATACGCAGTATTTT. This codes for CASSRQSIGTDTQYF.

This clonotype turned up a few times. The chain combines TRBV27 with TRBJ2-1, with TRBD2 matching 7 bases. The CDR3 has 16 residues. V shed 0 bases and J 4 bases; nucleotides not matched to a gene: 6. CDR1 and CDR2 from the germline V gene are MNHEY and SMNVEV (reference sequence). CDR3 in amino acids: CASSLSVAGEYNEQFF. The CDR3 DNA reads TGTGCCAGCAGTTTATCGGTGGCGGGAGAGTACAATGAGCAGTTCTTC.

This clonotype was seen a handful of times. CDR3 protein: CASSASGAAYNEQFF. The CDR3 nucleotides are TGTGCCAGCAGTGCCTCGGGAGCTGCCTACAATGAGCAGTTCTTC. J is TRBJ2-1 and V is TRBV6-1; possibly TRBD2 for D (6 bases). There are 15 residues in the CDR3. V lost 4 bases and J lost 2, with 12 bases in between. CDR1 MNHNS and CDR2 SASEGT come from the germline V gene.

This clonotype was seen many times. The V and J genes are TRBV12-3 or TRBV12-4 and TRBJ2-5; D might be TRBD2 (6 bases). V gave up 6 bases and J gave up 0 bases, with 8 bases separating them. CDR3 length equals 13 residues. CDR3 DNA sequence: TGTGCCAGCAGGGGACTTCACCAAGAGACCCAGTACTTC. As protein: CASRGLHQETQYF.

This clonotype has ten or more counts. CDR3 bases: TGTGCCAGCAGCCCTGGGGGGGGACAAGAGACCCAGTACTTC. The encoded protein is CASSPGGGQETQYF. V and J are TRBV7-2 and TRBJ2-5; 7 nucleotides agree with TRBD2. CDR1 SGHTA and CDR2 FQGNSA come from the germline V gene. Losses at the gene ends were 5 bases for V and 2 bases for J; bases not matched to a gene: 5. This CDR3 is built from 14 residues.

V is TRBV24-1 and J is TRBJ2-5; maybe TRBD2 (6 bases). V was clipped by 4 bases and J by 0 bases, with 14 bases between them. CDR3 length: 16 amino acids. CDR1 is KGHDR and CDR2 is SFDVKD in the germline V gene. The CDR3 loop reads CATSDPTGGDQETQYF. The CDR3 DNA sequence: TGTGCCACCAGTGACCCCACCGGCGGGGACCAAGAGACCCAGTACTTC.

This clonotype has only a few counts. J is TRBJ1-4 and V is TRBV28; TRBD1 agrees at 7 bases. In germline, CDR1 is MDHEN, CDR2 SYDVKM. J gave up 4 bases and V 5 bases, and 4 bases lay outside the gene matches. The CDR3 contains 14 residues. In nucleotides, the CDR3 is TGTGCCAGCAGTATGACAGGGAATAATGAAAAACTGTTTTTT. It is translated as CASSMTGNNEKLFF.

This clonotype has just a few counts. J is TRBJ2-5 and V is TRBV7-7; D is unclear. This CDR3 spans 13 amino acids. Germline loops: CDR1 SSHAT, CDR2 FNYEAQ (reference sequence). Trimming removed 6 bases at V and 4 bases at J, with 12 bases between. Here the CDR3 DNA reads TGTGCCAGCAGTTTTGCAGAAGGAGAGACCCAGTACTTC. Translated, it gives CASSFAEGETQYF.

The V call is TRBV5-5, the J call TRBJ1-1, with D unclear. Germline assignment: CDR1 SGHKS and CDR2 YYEKEE (reference sequence). This CDR3 comprises 14 residues. The V end was cut by 5 bases, the J end by 5 bases, with 16 bases between. DNA of the CDR3: TGTGCCAGCAGTAAGTACGGTGGATATACTGAAGCTTTCTTT. Translating it yields CASSKYGGYTEAFF.

This clonotype was found a few times. The V gene is TRBV6-5, the J gene TRBJ1-2, with D perhaps TRBD1 (5 bases). Trimming left V 5 bases short and J 8 bases short, with 9 bases between. This CDR3 has 11 amino acids. The germline gives CDR1 MNHEY, CDR2 SVGAGI. CDR3 loop: CASSQGAGYTF. In nucleotides, the CDR3 is TGTGCCAGCAGTCAGGGTGCGGGCTACACCTTC.

The rearrangement uses TRBV23-1 and TRBJ2-3, with unresolved D. TRBV23-1 is marked as an open reading frame, function uncertain. Trimming removed 1 base from V and 0 bases from J, with 11 bases in between. The CDR3 length is 16 residues. The DNA of the CDR3 is TGCGCCAGCAGTCAATTTGACAAGAATAGCACAGATACGCAGTATTTT. Translation: CASSQFDKNSTDTQYF.

This clonotype was detected a few times. V gene TRBV5-5 combines with J gene TRBJ2-3, with a tentative D call TRBD2 (5 bases). V was shortened by 5 bases and J by 5 bases, with 21 bases between the two germline ends. The CDR3 totals 16 residues. Germline loops: CDR1 SGHKS, CDR2 YYEKEE (reference sequence). In DNA, the CDR3 is TGTGCCAGCAGTCCCGATCTAGCTTACCCAAAAGATACGCAGTATTTT. Amino acid sequence: CASSPDLAYPKDTQYF.

This clonotype has a handful of counts. The chain is built from TRBV10-3 and TRBJ2-3; a weak D match, TRBD2 (5 bases). V shed 2 bases and J shed 7 bases, with 10 bases lying between them. In germline, CDR1 is ENHRY, CDR2 SYGVKD. This CDR3 is 13 amino acids long. CDR3 nucleotide sequence: TGTGCCATCAGTGAGCTGGGCGGGTATACGCAGTATTTT. Encoded protein: CAISELGGYTQYF.

The chain employs TRBV7-8 and TRBJ2-1; the D is unclear. V shed 3 bases and J shed 7 bases, with 7 bases lying between them. This CDR3 has 12 residues. Germline V CDR1 and CDR2: SGHVS, FQNEAQ. CDR3 nucleotides: TGTGCCAGCAGCTTTGATAGGAATGAGCAGTTCTTC. It specifies CASSFDRNEQFF.